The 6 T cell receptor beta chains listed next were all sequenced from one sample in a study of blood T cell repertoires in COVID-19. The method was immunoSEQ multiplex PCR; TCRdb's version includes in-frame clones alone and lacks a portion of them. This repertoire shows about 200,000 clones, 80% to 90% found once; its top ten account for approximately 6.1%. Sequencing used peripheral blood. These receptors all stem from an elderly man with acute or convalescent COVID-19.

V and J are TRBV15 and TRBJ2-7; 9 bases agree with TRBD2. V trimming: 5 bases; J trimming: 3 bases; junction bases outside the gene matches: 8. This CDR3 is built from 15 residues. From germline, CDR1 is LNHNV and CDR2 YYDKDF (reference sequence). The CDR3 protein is CATSPTLTSGYEQYF. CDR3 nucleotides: TGTGCCACCAGCCCAACACTGACTAGCGGCTACGAGCAGTACTTC.

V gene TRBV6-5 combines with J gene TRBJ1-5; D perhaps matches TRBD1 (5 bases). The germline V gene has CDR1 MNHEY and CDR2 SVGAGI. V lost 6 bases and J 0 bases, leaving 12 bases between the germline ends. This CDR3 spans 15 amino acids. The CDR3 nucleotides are TGTGCCAGCAGGGGGGGGGACGGTAGCAATCAGCCCCAGCATTTT. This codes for CASRGGDGSNQPQHF.

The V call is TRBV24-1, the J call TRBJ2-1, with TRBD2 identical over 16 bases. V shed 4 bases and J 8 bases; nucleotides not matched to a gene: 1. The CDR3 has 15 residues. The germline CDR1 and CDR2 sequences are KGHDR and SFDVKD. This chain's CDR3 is CATSEGTSGRDEQFF. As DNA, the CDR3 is TGTGCCACCAGTGAGGGGACTAGCGGGAGGGATGAGCAGTTCTTC.

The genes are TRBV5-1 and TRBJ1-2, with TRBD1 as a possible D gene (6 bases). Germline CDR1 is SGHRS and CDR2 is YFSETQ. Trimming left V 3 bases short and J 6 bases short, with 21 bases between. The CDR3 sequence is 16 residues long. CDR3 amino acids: CASSSHLVGAQHGYTF. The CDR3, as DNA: TGCGCCAGCAGCTCTCACCTAGTGGGGGCCCAGCATGGCTACACCTTC.

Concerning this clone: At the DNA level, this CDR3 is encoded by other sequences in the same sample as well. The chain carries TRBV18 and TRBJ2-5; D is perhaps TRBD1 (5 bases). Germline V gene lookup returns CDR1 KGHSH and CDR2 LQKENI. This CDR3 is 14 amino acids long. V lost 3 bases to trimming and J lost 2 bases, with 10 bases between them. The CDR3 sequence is CASSPDSVQETQYF. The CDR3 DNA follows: TGTGCCAGCTCACCTGACAGCGTGCAAGAGACCCAGTACTTC.

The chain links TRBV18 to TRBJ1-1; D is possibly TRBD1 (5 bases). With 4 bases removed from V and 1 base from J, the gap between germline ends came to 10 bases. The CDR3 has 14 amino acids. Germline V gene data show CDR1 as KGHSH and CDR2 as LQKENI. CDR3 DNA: TGTGCCAGCTCACGCCTGGACACGAACACTGAAGCTTTCTTT. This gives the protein CASSRLDTNTEAFF.